This T cell receptor (beta chain) was sequenced for a study of cytomegalovirus exposure and HLA in healthy donors. A word on this clone: Other DNA sequences in the sample encode the same CDR3.

This CDR3 spans 14 amino acids. The V segment lost 5 bases and the J segment 6 bases; nucleotides outside the gene matches: 4. CDR1 is MNHEY, CDR2 SVGAGI, per germline. A multiplex PCR was run with 60 Vbeta primers and 13 Jbeta primers. Only in-frame clones appear in the TCRdb table, and some are missing; sequencing was by immunoSEQ multiplex PCR. Found here are 180,000 or so clones, 60% to 80% of them singletons; the top ten hold over 2.5%. The V and J genes are TRBV6-5 and TRBJ1-5; TRBD1 matches 10 bases. The specimen sequenced was PBMCs. This clonotype was obtained from a man aged 40-49 years in good health and CMV-seronegative. This chain's CDR3 is CASSMTGGGQPQHF. The CDR3 region has the DNA TGTGCCAGCAGTATGACAGGGGGCGGTCAGCCCCAGCATTTT.